This passage covers 6 T cell receptor beta chains from one sample sequenced in a study of type 1 regulatory T cells. The antigens these receptors bind are not known. One entry per CDR3 protein, called by TCRdb with MiXCR from the reads. The sample has approximately 23,000 distinct CDR3 sequences, approximately 72% seen once. The sequenced material came from cultured T cells, either the whole culture or a sorted T cell fraction (not recorded which). Described subset: Tr1-enriched cell product generated in vitro against host alloantigens. The source is a human donor in good health.

This sequence joins TRBV7-2 and TRBJ2-5, with 9 nucleotides matching TRBD2. J gave up 5 bases and V 1 base, and 11 bases lay outside the gene matches. Germline CDR1 SGHTA, CDR2 FQGNSA. The CDR3 contains 17 residues. The DNA for the CDR3 is TGTGCCAGCAGCTTAGTGTTGGTAGCGGGGGTTGTCGAGACCCAGTACTTC. This codes for CASSLVLVAGVVETQYF. Based on the CDR3 plus reference TRBV7-2 and TRBJ2-5, the full variable domain is GAGVSQSPSNKVTEKGKDVELRCDPISGHTALYWYRQSLGQGLEFLIYFQGNSAPDKSGLPSDRFSAERTGGSVSTLTIQRTQQEDSAVYLCASSLVLVAGVVETQYFGPGTRLLVL.

V and J are TRBV5-1 and TRBJ2-1; D unclear. Between the trimmed V and J ends, which lost 1 base and 9 bases, there was a span of 5 bases. This CDR3 spans 11 amino acids. Germline lookup yields CDR1 SGHRS and CDR2 YFSETQ. The CDR3 sequence: CASSLLGEQFF. CDR3 sequence (DNA): TGCGCCAGCAGCTTGCTTGGTGAGCAGTTCTTC.

The rearrangement links TRBV27 to TRBJ1-2; D is unclear. V was trimmed by 5 bases and J by 3 bases, leaving 7 bases between them. CDR1 is MNHEY, CDR2 SMNVEV, per germline (reference sequence). CDR3 length: 12 residues. CDR3 in DNA: TGTGCCAGCAGTGGACGGTACTATGGCTACACCTTC. Translated: CASSGRYYGYTF.

The chain employs TRBV4-1 and TRBJ2-1; TRBD2 matches 8 bases. The V and J ends lost 3 bases and 7 bases, in that order; junction bases with no gene match: 14. The CDR3 loop spans 17 amino acids. Germline CDR1 MGHRA, CDR2 YSYEKL. The CDR3 loop reads CASSHPGGALDKNEQFF. The CDR3 bases are TGCGCCAGCAGCCATCCCGGGGGGGCCCTCGATAAAAATGAGCAGTTCTTC.

The chain has TRBV6-5 and TRBJ2-7; tentative D call: TRBD1 (6 bases). The CDR3 is made up of 16 amino acids. V lost 2 bases, J lost 2 bases, and 16 bases lay in between. CDR1 is MNHEY and CDR2 is SVGAGI in the germline V gene. The CDR3: CASSYQETGGTYEQYF. In DNA, the CDR3 is TGTGCCAGCAGTTACCAGGAGACAGGTGGCACCTACGAGCAGTACTTC.

The CDR3 sequence is CASSQLSRNTGELFF. CDR3 nucleotide sequence: TGTGCCAGCAGCCAATTAAGCAGGAACACCGGGGAGCTGTTTTTT. The V and J genes are TRBV3-1 and TRBJ2-2; D gene ambiguous. Germline assignment: CDR1 LGHDT and CDR2 YNNKEL (reference sequence). Trimming shortened V by 2 bases and J by 1 base, and 8 bases separated the two germline ends. The CDR3 sequence is 15 residues long.